The 2 T cell receptor beta chains reported below all come from one sample, sequenced in a study of blood T cell repertoires in COVID-19. Clones were sequenced by immunoSEQ multiplex PCR, and TCRdb holds only the in-frame ones, with some missing. The sample holds roughly 200,000 clones, roughly 85% seen once. The sequencing input was peripheral blood. Receptors originate from a man between 60 and 70 years old with active or convalescent COVID-19.

The genes are TRBV5-1 and TRBJ2-1; 12 bases are shared with TRBD2. The CDR3 is 15 amino acids. Germline V gives CDR1 SGHRS, CDR2 YFSETQ. J gave up 7 bases and V 0 bases, and 2 bases lay outside the gene matches. For the CDR3, the DNA is TGCGCCAGCAGCTTGGAAACTAGCGGGGGGAATGAGCAGTTCTTC. It codes for CASSLETSGGNEQFF.

The chain is built from TRBV19 and TRBJ1-2, with TRBD1 matching 8 bases. CDR1 and CDR2 (germline): LNHDA, SQIVND (reference sequence). The CDR3 extends over 13 amino acids. The V and J ends lost 3 bases and 8 bases, in that order; junction bases with no gene match: 5. CDR3 in DNA: TGTGCCAGTAGTATGCAACAGGGGGGAGGCTACACCTTC. It encodes CASSMQQGGGYTF.